These T cell receptor beta chains were read from a single sample in a study of shared clonotypes between healthy human individuals. The protocol was immunoSEQ multiplex PCR, while the TCRdb copy is restricted to in-frame clones and leaves out a portion. The sample records about 580,000 clones, roughly 98% being singletons. Sequenced sample: naive CD8+ T cells sorted from blood. The receptor set was obtained from a man under 40 in good health. CDR3s include the opening cysteine and the closing phenylalanine or tryptophan. Fields, in order: V gene, D gene, J gene, clone size, CDR3 protein, CDR3 DNA. D genes are given only for firm matches. Not every row has a clone size; where given, it reads once, few, many or a size class.

TRBV9	-	TRBJ2-7	-	CASSVEGGPYEQYF	TGTGCCAGCAGCGTAGAGGGTGGTCCTTACGAGCAGTACTTC
TRBV7-2	-	TRBJ2-6	-	CASSLAGYGANVLTF	TGTGCCAGCAGCTTAGCAGGGTATGGGGCCAACGTCCTGACTTTC
TRBV4-2	TRBD2	TRBJ2-7	-	CASSQESGSATYEQYF	TGTGCCAGCAGCCAAGAAAGCGGGAGCGCAACCTACGAGCAGTACTTC
TRBV10-1	-	TRBJ2-7	-	CASSESTSEQYF	TGCGCCAGCAGTGAGTCTACCTCCGAGCAGTACTTC
TRBV5-1	-	TRBJ2-7	-	CASSLGPYSLEQYF	TGCGCCAGCAGTTTGGGACCATATTCACTCGAGCAGTACTTC
TRBV28	TRBD2	TRBJ2-1	-	CASSLGAGGYSDNEQFF	TGTGCCAGCAGTTTAGGGGCGGGAGGGTACTCTGACAATGAGCAGTTCTTC
TRBV9	-	TRBJ1-2	once	CASSVVGLDSNYGYTF	TGTGCCAGCAGCGTCGTAGGACTCGACTCTAACTATGGCTACACCTTC
TRBV7-8	TRBD2	TRBJ2-7	-	CASSHPTSGIQNYEQYF	TGTGCCAGCAGCCACCCGACTAGCGGGATACAAAACTACGAGCAGTACTTC
TRBV6-6	-	TRBJ2-7	once	CASSYGGGDEQYF	TGTGCCAGCAGTTACGGTGGCGGGGACGAGCAGTACTTC
TRBV10-3	TRBD2	TRBJ2-5	-	CATSGSNQETQYF	TGTGCCACTAGCGGGAGTAACCAAGAGACCCAGTACTTC
TRBV2	-	TRBJ2-7	-	CASSELLYEQYF	TGTGCCAGCAGTGAGCTGTTATACGAGCAGTACTTC
TRBV15	TRBD1	TRBJ1-2	-	CATSLGFRQGGYGYTF	TGTGCCACCAGCTTAGGGTTCAGGCAGGGGGGCTATGGCTACACCTTC
TRBV11-2	-	TRBJ2-4	-	CASSSYKIAKNIQYF	TGTGCCAGCAGCTCATACAAAATAGCCAAAAACATTCAGTACTTC